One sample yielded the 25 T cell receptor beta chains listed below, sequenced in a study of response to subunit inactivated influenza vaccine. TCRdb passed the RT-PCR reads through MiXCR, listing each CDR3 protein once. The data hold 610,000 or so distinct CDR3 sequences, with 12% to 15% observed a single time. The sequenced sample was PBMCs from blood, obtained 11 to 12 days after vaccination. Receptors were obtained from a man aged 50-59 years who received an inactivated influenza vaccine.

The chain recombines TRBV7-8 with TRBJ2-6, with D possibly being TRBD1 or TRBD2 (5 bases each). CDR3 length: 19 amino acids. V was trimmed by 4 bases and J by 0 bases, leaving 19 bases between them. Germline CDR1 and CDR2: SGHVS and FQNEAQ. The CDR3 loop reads CASSSRPGPGNSGANVLTF. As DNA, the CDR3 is TGTGCCAGCAGCTCCCGACCGGGACCAGGGAACTCTGGGGCCAACGTCCTGACTTTC.

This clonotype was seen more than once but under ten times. The CDR3 DNA follows: TGTGCCAGCAGCTTAAACCGGGACAGGGTCCACGAGCAGTACTTC. It translates to CASSLNRDRVHEQYF. V and J are TRBV7-2 and TRBJ2-7; 9 positions match TRBD1. V dropped 2 bases and J dropped 5; count of bases not matched to a gene: 7. This CDR3 comprises 15 residues. Germline assignment: CDR1 SGHTA and CDR2 FQGNSA. Using reference TRBV7-2 and TRBJ2-7 for the parts outside the CDR3, the full variable domain is GAGVSQSPSNKVTEKGKDVELRCDPISGHTALYWYRQSLGQGLEFLIYFQGNSAPDKSGLPSDRFSAERTGGSVSTLTIQRTQQEDSAVYLCASSLNRDRVHEQYFGPGTRLTVT.

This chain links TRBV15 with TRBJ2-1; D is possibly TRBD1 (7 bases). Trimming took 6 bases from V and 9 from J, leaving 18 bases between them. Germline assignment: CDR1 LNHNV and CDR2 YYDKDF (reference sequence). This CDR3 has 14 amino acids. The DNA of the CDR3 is TGTGCCACCAGTATACGGCGACAGGGAGGTGAGCAGTTCTTC. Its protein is CATSIRRQGGEQFF.

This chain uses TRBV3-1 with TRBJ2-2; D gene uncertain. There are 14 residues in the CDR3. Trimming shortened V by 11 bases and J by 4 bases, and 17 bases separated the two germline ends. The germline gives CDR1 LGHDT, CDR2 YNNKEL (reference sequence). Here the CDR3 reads CAARASRSTGELFF. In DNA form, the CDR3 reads TGTGCCGCCAGAGCCAGCAGGTCCACCGGGGAGCTGTTTTTT.

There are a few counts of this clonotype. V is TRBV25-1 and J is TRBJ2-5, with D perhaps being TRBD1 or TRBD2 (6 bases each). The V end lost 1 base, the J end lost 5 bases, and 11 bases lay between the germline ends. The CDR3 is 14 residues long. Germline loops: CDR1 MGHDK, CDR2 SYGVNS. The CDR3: CASSELRGRETQYF. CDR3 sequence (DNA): TGTGCCAGCAGTGAATTACGGGGGCGTGAGACCCAGTACTTC.

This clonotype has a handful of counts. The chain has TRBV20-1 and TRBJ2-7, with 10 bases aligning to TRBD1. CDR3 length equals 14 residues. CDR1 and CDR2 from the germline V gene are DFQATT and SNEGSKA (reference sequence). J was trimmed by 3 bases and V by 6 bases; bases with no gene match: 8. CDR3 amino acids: CSAQGTGEGYEQYF. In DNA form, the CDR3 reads TGCAGTGCCCAAGGGACAGGGGAAGGCTACGAGCAGTACTTC.

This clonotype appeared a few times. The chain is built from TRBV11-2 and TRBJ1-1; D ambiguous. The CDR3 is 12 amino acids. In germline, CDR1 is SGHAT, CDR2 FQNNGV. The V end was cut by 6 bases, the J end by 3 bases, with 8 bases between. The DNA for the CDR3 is TGTGCCAGCAGTCTACACTACACTGAAGCTTTCTTT. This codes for CASSLHYTEAFF.

The CDR3 protein is CSAVRGGGVAAFF. The CDR3 region has the DNA TGCAGTGCTGTTAGGGGGGGGGGCGTCGCGGCTTTCTTT. This chain uses TRBV20-1 with TRBJ1-1; D perhaps matches TRBD1 (6 bases). Looked up from germline, CDR1 is DFQATT and CDR2 is SNEGSKA (reference sequence). This CDR3 is 13 amino acids long. Between the trimmed V and J ends, which lost 5 bases and 11 bases, there was a span of 21 bases.

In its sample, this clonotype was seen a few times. The CDR3 DNA reads as TGTGCCAGCAGCTCGTACAGGGCCCGCTACGAGCAGTACTTC. This encodes CASSSYRARYEQYF. The rearrangement uses TRBV11-2 and TRBJ2-7; a weak D match, TRBD1 (6 bases). The germline V and J ends were trimmed by 4 bases and 3 bases, with 13 bases remaining between them. Germline loops: CDR1 SGHAT, CDR2 FQNNGV. This CDR3 spans 14 amino acids.

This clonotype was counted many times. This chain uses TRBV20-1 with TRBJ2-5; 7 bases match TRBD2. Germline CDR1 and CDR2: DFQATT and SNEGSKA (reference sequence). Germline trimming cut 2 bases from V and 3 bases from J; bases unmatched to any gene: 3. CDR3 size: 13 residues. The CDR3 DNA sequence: TGCAGTGCTAGACAGGGAGGGAAAGAGACCCAGTACTTC. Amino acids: CSARQGGKETQYF.

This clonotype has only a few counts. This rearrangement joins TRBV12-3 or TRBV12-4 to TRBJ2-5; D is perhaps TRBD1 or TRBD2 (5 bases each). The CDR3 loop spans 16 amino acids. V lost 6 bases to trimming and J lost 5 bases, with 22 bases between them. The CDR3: CASSPLGQPEGETQYF. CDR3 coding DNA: TGTGCCAGCAGCCCCCTGGGGCAGCCTGAGGGGGAGACCCAGTACTTC.

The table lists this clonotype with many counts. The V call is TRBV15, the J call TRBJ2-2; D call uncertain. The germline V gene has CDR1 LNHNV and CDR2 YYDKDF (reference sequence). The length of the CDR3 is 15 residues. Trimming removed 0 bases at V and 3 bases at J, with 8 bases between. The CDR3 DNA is TGTGCCACCAGCAGAGATCGGTCTGACACCGGGGAGCTGTTTTTT. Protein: CATSRDRSDTGELFF.

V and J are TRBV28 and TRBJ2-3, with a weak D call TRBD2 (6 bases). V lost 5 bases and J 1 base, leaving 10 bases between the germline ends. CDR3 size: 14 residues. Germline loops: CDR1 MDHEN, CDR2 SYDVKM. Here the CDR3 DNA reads TGTGCCAGCAGTACGGGAGCTGGCACAGATACGCAGTATTTT. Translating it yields CASSTGAGTDTQYF.

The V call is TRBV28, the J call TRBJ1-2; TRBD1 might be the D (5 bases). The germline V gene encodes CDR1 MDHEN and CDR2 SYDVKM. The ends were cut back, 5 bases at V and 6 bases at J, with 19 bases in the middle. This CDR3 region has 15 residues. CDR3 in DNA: TGTGCCAGCAGTCTGTGCAGGGTTAAATGGGATGGCTACACCTTC. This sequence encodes CASSLCRVKWDGYTF.

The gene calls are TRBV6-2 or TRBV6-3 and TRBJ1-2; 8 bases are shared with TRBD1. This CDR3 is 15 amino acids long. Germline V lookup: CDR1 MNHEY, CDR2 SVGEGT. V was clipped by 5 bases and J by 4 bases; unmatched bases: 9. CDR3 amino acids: CASSTWTGTFYGYTF. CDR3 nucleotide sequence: TGTGCCAGCAGTACCTGGACAGGGACCTTCTATGGCTACACCTTC.

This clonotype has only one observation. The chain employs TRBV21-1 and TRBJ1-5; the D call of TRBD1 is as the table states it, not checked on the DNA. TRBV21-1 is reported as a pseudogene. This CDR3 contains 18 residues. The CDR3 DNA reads TGTGCCAGCAGCAAAACTAGGGGCAAGGACAGGGGCAATCAGCCCCAGCATTTT. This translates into CASSKTRGKDRGNQPQHF.

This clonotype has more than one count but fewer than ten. In DNA, the CDR3 is TGCGCCAGCAGCTTCGACAGGGTTTCTTCGAATGAGCAGTTCTTC. Translating gives CASSFDRVSSNEQFF. The chain combines TRBV5-1 with TRBJ2-1; TRBD1 matches 7 bases. The ends lost 2 bases at V and 7 bases at J; junction bases unmatched: 9. The CDR3 extends over 15 amino acids. Germline V gene sequence: CDR1 SGHRS, CDR2 YFSETQ. The full variable domain, rest sourced from reference TRBV5-1 and TRBJ2-1, is KAGVTQTPRYLIKTRGQQVTLSCSPISGHRSVSWYQQTPGQGLQFLFEYFSETQRNKGNFPGRFSGRQFSNSRSEMNVSTLELGDSALYLCASSFDRVSSNEQFFGPGTRLTVL.

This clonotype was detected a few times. Here the CDR3 DNA reads TGTGCCAGCAGTTTGGCGGCCAGGCTGAGCTACGAGCAGTACTTC. Translated, it gives CASSLAARLSYEQYF. The chain links TRBV28 to TRBJ2-7; D gene unclear. This CDR3 is 15 amino acids long. Germline assignment: CDR1 MDHEN and CDR2 SYDVKM. Trimming shortened V by 3 bases and J by 3 bases, and 15 bases separated the two germline ends.

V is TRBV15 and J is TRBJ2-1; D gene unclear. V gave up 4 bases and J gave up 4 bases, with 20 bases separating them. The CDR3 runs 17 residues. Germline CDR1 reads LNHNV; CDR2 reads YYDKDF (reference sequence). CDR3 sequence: CATSKASTGSGYNEQFF. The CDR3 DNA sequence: TGTGCCACCAGCAAAGCCTCGACGGGCTCTGGATACAATGAGCAGTTCTTC.

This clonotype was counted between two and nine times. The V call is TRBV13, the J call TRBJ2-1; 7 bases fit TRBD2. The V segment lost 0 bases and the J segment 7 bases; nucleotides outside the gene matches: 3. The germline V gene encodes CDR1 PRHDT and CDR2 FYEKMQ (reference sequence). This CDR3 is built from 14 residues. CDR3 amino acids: CASSLGGRSNEQFF. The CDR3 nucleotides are TGTGCCAGCAGCTTAGGCGGGAGGAGTAATGAGCAGTTCTTC.

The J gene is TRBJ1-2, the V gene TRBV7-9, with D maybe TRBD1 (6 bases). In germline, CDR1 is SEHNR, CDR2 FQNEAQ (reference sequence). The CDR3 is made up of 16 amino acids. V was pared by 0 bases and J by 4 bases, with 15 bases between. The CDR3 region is CASSLAAGAASYGYTF. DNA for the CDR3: TGTGCCAGCAGCTTAGCAGCGGGGGCCGCGAGCTATGGCTACACCTTC.

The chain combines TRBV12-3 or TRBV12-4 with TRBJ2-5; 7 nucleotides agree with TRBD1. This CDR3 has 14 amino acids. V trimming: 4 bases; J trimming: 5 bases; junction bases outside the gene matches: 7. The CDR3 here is CASSWDRLRETQYF. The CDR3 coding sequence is TGTGCCAGCAGTTGGGACAGACTACGGGAGACCCAGTACTTC.

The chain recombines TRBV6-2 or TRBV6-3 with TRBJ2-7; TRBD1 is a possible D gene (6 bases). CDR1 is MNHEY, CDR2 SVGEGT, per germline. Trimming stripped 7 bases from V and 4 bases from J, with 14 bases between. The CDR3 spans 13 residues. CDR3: CASKHRVTYEQYF. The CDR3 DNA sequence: TGTGCCAGCAAGCACAGGGTTACGTACGAGCAGTACTTC.

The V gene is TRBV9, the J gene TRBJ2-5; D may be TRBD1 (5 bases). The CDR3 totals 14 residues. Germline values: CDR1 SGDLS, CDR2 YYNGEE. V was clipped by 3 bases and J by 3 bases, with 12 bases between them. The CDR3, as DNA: TGTGCCAGCAGCGCTGGTGGGGCGGAAGAGACCCAGTACTTC. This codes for CASSAGGAEETQYF. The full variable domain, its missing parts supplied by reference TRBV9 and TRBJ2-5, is DSGVTQTPKHLITATGQRVTLRCSPRSGDLSVYWYQQSLDQGLQFLIQYYNGEERAKGNILERFSAQQFPDLHSELNLSSLELGDSALYFCASSAGGAEETQYFGPGTRLLVL.

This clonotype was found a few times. CDR3 bases: TGCGCCAGCAGCCCAGTGGTGGGCAATCAGCCCCAGCATTTT. Translation gives CASSPVVGNQPQHF. This chain links TRBV4-3 with TRBJ1-5; D gene unclear. This CDR3 spans 14 amino acids. The germline V gene has CDR1 LGHNA and CDR2 YSLEER. Trimming pared 4 bases from V and 2 bases from J, leaving 9 bases between.